This TCR beta chain emerged from a study of metastatic and nonmetastatic thyroid tumors. Study information: It was across blood and tumor or nodule tissue from malignant and benign thyroid patients that repertoires were compared.

In the authors' workflow: To classify distant metastasis in papillary thyroid cancer, a model was built from CDR3 differences across clinicopathological groups. TCRdb redid the clone calls on the PCR reads using MiXCR. TCRdb assigned the V and J calls; the authors' analysis was not used. The profile shows 60,000 to 85,000 clones, around 20% of them singletons. Each patient went into thyroid surgery without having received any treatment. Trimming took 2 bases from V and 5 from J, leaving 7 bases between them. This CDR3 has 12 amino acids. In germline, CDR1 is LGHDT, CDR2 YNNKEL (reference sequence). There are many counts of this clone.

This sequence originates from a female donor with papillary thyroid cancer or a benign thyroid nodule (not recorded which). Some clones in this sample may be carry-over from other donors' samples. The specimen was blood. The genes are TRBV3-1 and TRBJ2-7; D gene ambiguous. The CDR3: CASSQYLNEQYF. The CDR3 DNA reads as TGTGCCAGCAGCCAATATCTTAACGAGCAGTACTTC.